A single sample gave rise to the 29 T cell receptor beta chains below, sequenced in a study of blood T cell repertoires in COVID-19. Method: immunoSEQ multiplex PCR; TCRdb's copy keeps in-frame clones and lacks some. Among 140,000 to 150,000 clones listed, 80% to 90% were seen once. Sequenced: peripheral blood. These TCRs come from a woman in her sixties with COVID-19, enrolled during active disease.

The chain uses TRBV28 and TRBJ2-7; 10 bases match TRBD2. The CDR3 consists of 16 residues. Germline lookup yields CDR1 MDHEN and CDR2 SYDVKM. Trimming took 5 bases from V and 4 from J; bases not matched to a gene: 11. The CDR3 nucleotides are TGTGCCAGCAGTACCCCAGGTGTTAGCGGGGGGTACGAGCAGTACTTC. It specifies CASSTPGVSGGYEQYF.

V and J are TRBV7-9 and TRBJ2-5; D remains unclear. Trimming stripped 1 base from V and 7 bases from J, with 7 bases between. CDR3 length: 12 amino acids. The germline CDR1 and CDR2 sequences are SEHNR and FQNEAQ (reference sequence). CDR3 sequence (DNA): TGTGCCAGCAGCTTAGGCTATTTGACCCAGTACTTC. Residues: CASSLGYLTQYF.

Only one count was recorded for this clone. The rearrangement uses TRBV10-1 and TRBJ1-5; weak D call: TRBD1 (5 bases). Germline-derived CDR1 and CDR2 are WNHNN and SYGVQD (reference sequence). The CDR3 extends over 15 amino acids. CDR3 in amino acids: CAFEPGPSTIQPQHF. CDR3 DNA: TGCGCTTTCGAGCCAGGGCCATCTACGATCCAGCCCCAGCATTTT.

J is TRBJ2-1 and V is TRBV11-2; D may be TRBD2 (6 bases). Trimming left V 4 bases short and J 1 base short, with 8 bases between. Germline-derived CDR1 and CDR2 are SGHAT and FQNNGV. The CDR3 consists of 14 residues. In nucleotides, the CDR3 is TGTGCCAGCAGCTCCGGGGGATCCTACAATGAGCAGTTCTTC. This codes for CASSSGGSYNEQFF. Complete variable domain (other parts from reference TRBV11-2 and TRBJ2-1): EAGVAQSPRYKIIEKRQSVAFWCNPISGHATLYWYQQILGQGPKLLIQFQNNGVVDDSQLPKDRFSAERLKGVDSTLKIQPAKLEDSAVYLCASSSGGSYNEQFFGPGTRLTVL.

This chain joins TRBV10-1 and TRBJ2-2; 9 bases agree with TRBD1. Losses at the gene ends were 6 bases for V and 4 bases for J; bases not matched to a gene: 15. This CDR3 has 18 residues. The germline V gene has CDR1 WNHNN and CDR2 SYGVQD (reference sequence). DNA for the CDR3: TGCGCCAGCAGCCCATCCCCAACCGGGACAGGGATCACCGGGGAGCTGTTTTTT. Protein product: CASSPSPTGTGITGELFF.

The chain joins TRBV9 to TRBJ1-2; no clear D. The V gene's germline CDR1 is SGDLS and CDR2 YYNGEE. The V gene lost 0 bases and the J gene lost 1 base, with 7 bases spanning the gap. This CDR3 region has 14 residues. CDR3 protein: CASSVAGYNYGYTF. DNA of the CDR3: TGTGCCAGCAGCGTAGCAGGATATAACTATGGCTACACCTTC.

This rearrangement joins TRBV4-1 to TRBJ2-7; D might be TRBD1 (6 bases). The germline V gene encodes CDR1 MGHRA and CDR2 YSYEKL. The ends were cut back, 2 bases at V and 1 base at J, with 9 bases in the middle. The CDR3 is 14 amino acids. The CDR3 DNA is TGCGCCAGCAGCCAATACAGGGTTTCCTACGAGCAGTACTTC. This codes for CASSQYRVSYEQYF.

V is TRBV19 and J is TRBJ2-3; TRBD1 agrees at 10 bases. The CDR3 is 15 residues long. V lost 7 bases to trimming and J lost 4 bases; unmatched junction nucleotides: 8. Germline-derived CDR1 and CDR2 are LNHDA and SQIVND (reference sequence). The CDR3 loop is CASTPWDRGPDTQYF. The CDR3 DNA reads TGTGCCAGTACCCCCTGGGACAGGGGCCCAGATACGCAGTATTTT.

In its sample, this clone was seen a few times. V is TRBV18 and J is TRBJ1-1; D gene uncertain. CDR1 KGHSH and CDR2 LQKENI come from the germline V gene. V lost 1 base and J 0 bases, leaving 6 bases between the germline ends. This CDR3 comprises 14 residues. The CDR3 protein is CASSPRQLNTEAFF. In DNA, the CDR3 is TGTGCCAGCTCACCACGGCAGTTGAACACTGAAGCTTTCTTT. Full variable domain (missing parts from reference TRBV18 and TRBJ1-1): NAGVMQNPRHLVRRRGQEARLRCSPMKGHSHVYWYRQLPEEGLKFMVYLQKENIIDESGMPKERFSAEFPKEGPSILRIQQVVRGDSAAYFCASSPRQLNTEAFFGQGTRLTVV.

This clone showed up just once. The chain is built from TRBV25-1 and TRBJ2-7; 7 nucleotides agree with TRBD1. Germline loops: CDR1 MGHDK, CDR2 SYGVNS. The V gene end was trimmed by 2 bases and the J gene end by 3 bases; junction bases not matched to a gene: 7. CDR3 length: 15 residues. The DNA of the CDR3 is TGTGCCAGCAGTGAACCCCACAGGGGAGACTACGAGCAGTACTTC. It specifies CASSEPHRGDYEQYF.

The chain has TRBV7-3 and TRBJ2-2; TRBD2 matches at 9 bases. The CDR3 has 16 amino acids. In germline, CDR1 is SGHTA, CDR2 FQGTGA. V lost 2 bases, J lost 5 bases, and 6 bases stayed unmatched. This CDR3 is CASSLYPAGGTGELFF. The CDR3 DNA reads TGTGCCAGCAGCTTATACCCAGCGGGGGGTACCGGGGAGCTGTTTTTT.

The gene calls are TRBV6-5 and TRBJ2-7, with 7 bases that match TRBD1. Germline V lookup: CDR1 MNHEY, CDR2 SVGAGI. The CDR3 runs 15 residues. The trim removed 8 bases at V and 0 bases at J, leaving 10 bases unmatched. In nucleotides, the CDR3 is TGTGCCAGCCGCACGCGGACAGGCTTCTCCTACGAGCAGTACTTC. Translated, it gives CASRTRTGFSYEQYF.

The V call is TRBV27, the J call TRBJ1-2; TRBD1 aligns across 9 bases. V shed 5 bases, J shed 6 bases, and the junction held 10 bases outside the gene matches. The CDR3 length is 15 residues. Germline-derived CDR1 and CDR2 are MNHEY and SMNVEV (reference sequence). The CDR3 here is CASSPGTGMRNGYTF. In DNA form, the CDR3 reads TGTGCCAGCAGTCCCGGGACAGGGATGAGGAATGGCTACACCTTC.

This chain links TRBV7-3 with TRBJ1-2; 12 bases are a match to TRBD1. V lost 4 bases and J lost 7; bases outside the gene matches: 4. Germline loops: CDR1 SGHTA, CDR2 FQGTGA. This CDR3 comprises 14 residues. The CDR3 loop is CASSSGQGAFGYTF. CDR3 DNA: TGTGCCAGCAGCTCGGGACAGGGGGCCTTTGGCTACACCTTC.

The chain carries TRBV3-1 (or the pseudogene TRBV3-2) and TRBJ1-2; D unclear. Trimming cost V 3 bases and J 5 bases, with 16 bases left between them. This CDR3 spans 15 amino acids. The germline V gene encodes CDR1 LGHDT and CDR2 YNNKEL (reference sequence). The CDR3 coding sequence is TGTGCCAGCAGCCACCTGCGGGGTTTCAGATATGGCTACACCTTC. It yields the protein CASSHLRGFRYGYTF.

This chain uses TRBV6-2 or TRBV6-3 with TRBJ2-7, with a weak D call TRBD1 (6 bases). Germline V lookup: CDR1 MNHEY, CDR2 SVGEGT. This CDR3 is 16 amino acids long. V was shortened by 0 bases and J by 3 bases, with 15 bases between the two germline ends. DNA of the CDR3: TGTGCCAGCAGTTACTCCCCCGGGCAGGGACACTACGAGCAGTACTTC. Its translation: CASSYSPGQGHYEQYF.

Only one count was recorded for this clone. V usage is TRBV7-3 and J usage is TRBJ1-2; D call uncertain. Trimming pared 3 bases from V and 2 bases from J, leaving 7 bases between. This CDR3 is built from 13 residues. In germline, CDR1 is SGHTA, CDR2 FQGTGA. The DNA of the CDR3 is TGTGCCAGCAGCTTCGAGAGGAACTATGGCTACACCTTC. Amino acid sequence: CASSFERNYGYTF.

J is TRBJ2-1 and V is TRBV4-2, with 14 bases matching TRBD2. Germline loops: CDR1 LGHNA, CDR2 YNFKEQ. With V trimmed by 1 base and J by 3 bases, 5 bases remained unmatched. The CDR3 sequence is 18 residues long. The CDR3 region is CASSQATSGGAFYNEQFF. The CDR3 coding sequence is TGTGCCAGCAGCCAAGCGACTAGCGGGGGGGCCTTCTACAATGAGCAGTTCTTC.

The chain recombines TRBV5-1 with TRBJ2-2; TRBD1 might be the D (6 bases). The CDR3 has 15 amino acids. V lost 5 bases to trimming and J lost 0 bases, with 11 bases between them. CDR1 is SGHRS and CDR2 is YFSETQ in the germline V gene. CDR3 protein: CASRVGTPNTGELFF. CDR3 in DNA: TGCGCCAGCAGGGTCGGGACACCGAACACCGGGGAGCTGTTTTTT.

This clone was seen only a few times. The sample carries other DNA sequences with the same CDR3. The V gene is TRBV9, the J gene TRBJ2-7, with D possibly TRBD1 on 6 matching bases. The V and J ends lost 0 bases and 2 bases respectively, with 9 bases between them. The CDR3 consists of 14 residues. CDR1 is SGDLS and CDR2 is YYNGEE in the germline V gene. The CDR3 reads CASSVGQGTYEQYF. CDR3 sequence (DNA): TGTGCCAGCAGCGTAGGTCAGGGGACCTACGAGCAGTACTTC.

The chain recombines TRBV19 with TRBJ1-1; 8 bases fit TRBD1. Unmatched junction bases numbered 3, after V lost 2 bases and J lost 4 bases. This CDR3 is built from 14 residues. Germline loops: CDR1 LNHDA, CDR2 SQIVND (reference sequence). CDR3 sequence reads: CASSIYRGGTEAFF. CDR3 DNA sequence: TGTGCCAGTAGTATATACAGGGGGGGCACTGAAGCTTTCTTT.

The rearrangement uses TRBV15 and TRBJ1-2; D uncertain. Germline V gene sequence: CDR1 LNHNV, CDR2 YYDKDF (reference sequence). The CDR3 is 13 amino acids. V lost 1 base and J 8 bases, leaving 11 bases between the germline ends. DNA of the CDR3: TGTGCCACCAGCAGAGCTCGTCCTTTCGGCTACACCTTC. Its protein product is CATSRARPFGYTF. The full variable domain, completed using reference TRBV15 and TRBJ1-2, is DAMVIQNPRYQVTQFGKPVTLSCSQTLNHNVMYWYQQKSSQAPKLLFHYYDKDFNNEADTPDNFQSRRPNTSFCFLDIRSPGLGDTAMYLCATSRARPFGYTFGSGTRLTVV.

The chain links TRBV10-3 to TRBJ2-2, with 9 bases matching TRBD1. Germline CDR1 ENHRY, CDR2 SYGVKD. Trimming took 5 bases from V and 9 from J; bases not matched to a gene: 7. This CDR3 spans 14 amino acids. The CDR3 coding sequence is TGTGCCATCAGTCGGGACAGGGCCGCCCGGGAGCTGTTTTTT. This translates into CAISRDRAARELFF.

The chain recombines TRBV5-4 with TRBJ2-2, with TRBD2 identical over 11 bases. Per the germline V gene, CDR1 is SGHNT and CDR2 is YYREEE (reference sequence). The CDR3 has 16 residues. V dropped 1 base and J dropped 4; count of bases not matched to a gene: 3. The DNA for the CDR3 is TGTGCCAGCAGCTTGTTAGCGGGGGGGGGCACCGGGGAGCTGTTTTTT. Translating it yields CASSLLAGGGTGELFF.

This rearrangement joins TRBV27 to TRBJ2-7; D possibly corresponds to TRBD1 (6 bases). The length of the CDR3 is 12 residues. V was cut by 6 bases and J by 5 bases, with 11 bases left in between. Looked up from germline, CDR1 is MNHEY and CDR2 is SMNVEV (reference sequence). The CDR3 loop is CASRGALHEQYF. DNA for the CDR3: TGTGCCAGCAGGGGGGCCCTTCACGAGCAGTACTTC.

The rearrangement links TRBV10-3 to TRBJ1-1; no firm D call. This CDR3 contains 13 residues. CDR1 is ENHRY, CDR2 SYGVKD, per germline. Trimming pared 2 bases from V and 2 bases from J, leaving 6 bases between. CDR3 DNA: TGTGCCATCAGTGAGAATCTTAACACTGAAGCTTTCTTT. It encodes CAISENLNTEAFF.

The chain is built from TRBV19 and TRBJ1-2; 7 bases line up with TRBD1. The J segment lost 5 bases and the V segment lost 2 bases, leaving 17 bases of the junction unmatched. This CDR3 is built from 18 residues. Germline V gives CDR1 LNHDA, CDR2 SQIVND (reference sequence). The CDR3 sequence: CASSILGAAGGPRYGYTF. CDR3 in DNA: TGTGCCAGTAGTATACTCGGCGCGGCAGGGGGGCCTAGATATGGCTACACCTTC.

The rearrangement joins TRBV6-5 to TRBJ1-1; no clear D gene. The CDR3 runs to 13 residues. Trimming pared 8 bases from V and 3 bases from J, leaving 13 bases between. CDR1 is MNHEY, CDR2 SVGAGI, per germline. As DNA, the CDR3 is TGTGCCAGCCACCCCGAATCGGACACTGAAGCTTTCTTT. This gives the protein CASHPESDTEAFF.

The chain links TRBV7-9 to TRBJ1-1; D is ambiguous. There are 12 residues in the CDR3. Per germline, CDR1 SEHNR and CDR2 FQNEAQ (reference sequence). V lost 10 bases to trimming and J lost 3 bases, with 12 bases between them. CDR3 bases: TGTGCCACCGTACCGGAGGACACTGAAGCTTTCTTT. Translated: CATVPEDTEAFF.